This TCR beta chain was observed in a study of long-term antiretroviral therapy in people with HIV (dated by TCRdb to 2021 to 2024). Turning to the overall study: The earliest samples were collected approximately a decade before the 2015 WHO recommendation for immediate ART, a period when ART was typically delayed until CD4 counts fell. This retrospective serial study examined whether starting ART and sustained HIV suppression were associated with changes in the composition and diversity of the TRB repertoire in peripheral blood. The cohort contributed about 180 cryopreserved PBMC samples from about 29 adults with confirmed HIV infection, collected serially over a mean of 6 years (range 1-12). Among the 30 to 35 participants with HIV, fewer than twelve were female. No cross-contamination during QIAcube processing was shown when test extractions of a monoclonal T-cell line were performed alongside around 30 polyclonal samples. General conclusions and limits of the study: Because PBMC availability was limited, only the TCR beta chain was sequenced, with no alpha chain pairing. The samples span the years 2004 to 2017, and the ART regimens used at that time may not be as effective as current regimens. Narrower CDR3 length ranges were observed in HIV repertoires than in controls, and an antigen-experienced repertoire with only a slight naive shift after ART was suggested by the network structure. ART initiation was associated with a significant increase in TRB diversity, but diversity stayed significantly below transplant donor controls even after long-term ART. Inferences about post-ART repertoire changes are limited because no data were available on ART adherence, viral resistance or therapy changes. Unsorted PBMC were profiled instead of sorted CD4+ and CD8+ T cells because pre-ART samples had limited cell numbers. Expanded TRB clones identified before ART initiation dominated the repertoire at all time points, although this dominance fluctuated and declined in many PLHIV after ART.

In this sample, this clone turned up once. Which antigen it targets is not known. Base qualities were left out, and no much larger clone turns up one base away. The immunoSEQ hsTCRB v3.0 assay was used at survey level resolution for TRB variable region sequencing. The targeted TRB sequencing depth was about 40,000-55,000 T-cell genomes per sample. TRB libraries were pooled and sequenced on an Illumina MiSeq using a v3 150-cycle kit. The authors' analysis ran thus. Repertoire analysis ran in R within a reproducible Nextflow workflow covering QC, data transformation and analysis. LymphoSeq2, an R package for exploring AIRR-Seq data, was used to implement custom analyses. A handful of samples yielding fewer than 5000 total TRB sequences were excluded, leaving more than 150 analyzed HIV repertoires. Among the approximately 180 HIV repertoires that were kept, some 61 were collected before ART initiation and about 130 were collected after ART initiation. Repertoires were downsampled to 5000 TRB nucleotide sequences, and summary statistics were averaged over 100 downsampling iterations. The analysis kept only TRB sequences whose CDR3 regions were at least seven amino acids long. Diversity was measured with a Shannon entropy-derived clonality score and the Gini coefficient. In repertoire networks, the top 5000 CDR3 amino acid sequences were linked whenever an edit distance of one separated two sequences. Antigen specificity groups and MHC restriction were predicted for TRB CDR3 amino acid sequences with GLIPH2. Known CMV, EBV, HIV or tissue antigen associations were flagged by matching CDR3 amino acid sequences against VDJdb and McPAS-TCR. Pre-ART, post-ART and control groups were compared with Wilcoxon signed-rank tests and Holm-Bonferroni correction. The table comes from immuneACCESS by way of TCRdb, which keeps in-frame sequences with V and J called. Part of the clones is missing from these tables; in studies checked, under half for an unresolved V gene and the rest for unknown reasons. V, J and clone size were drawn from that table, and D and trimming were deduced from the DNA. The sample table lists fewer than 45,000 clones, roughly 82% of them with a count of one. In total, the top ten clones hold 10% to 15% of the sample.

Participants were included only if at least one PBMC sample before ART initiation and at least two post-ART samples were available. Every participant with HIV received treatment in the United States of America. Before DNA extraction, cryopreserved samples containing about 0.9-11 million PBMC were thawed and washed. At the time of the earliest PBMC sample for each participant with HIV, ages ranged from roughly 20 to 60 years. PBMC samples from each participant spanned 1-4 timepoints before ART initiation and 2-8 timepoints after ART initiation, with a median of 7 samples. For every participant, serial HIV viral load, CD4+ T-cell count, ART history and demographic data were obtained. Genomic DNA was extracted from unsorted PBMC with a Qiagen kit on a QIAcube, processed in batches of 12 samples. Its CDR3 holds 13 amino acids, cysteine through phenylalanine. The read is trimmed to its CDR3 DNA, 39 bases read in frame from base 1. The junction shows trimming of 2 bases on V and 7 bases on J, plus 12 bases between the germline ends. Taken from the germline V gene, the CDR1 and CDR2 loops are SGHRS and YFSETQ.

Sequences were derived from unsorted PBMCs, sampled 0.3 years after starting antiretroviral therapy. The receptor's source is a man aged 18 to 30 with HIV. The chain employs TRBV5-1 and TRBJ1-1; TRBD1 is possibly the D segment (5 matching bases). Here is the DNA: TGCGCCAGCAGCTTAGGGGCGGCCGGTGAAGCTTTCTTT. It specifies CASSLGAAGEAFF.